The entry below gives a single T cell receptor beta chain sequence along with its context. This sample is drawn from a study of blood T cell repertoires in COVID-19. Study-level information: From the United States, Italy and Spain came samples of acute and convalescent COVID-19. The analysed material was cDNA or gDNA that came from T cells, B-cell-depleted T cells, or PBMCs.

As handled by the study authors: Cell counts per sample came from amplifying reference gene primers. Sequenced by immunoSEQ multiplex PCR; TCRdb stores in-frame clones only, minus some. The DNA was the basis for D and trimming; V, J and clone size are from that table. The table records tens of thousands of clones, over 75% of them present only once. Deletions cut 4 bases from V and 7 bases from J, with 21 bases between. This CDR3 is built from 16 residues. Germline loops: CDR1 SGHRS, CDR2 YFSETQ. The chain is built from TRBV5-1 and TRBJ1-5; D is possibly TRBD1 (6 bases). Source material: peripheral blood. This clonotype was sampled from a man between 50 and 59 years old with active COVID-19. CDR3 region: CASSHLGHWVNQPQHF. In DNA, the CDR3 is TGCGCCAGCAGCCACCTGGGACACTGGGTGAACCAGCCCCAGCATTTT.